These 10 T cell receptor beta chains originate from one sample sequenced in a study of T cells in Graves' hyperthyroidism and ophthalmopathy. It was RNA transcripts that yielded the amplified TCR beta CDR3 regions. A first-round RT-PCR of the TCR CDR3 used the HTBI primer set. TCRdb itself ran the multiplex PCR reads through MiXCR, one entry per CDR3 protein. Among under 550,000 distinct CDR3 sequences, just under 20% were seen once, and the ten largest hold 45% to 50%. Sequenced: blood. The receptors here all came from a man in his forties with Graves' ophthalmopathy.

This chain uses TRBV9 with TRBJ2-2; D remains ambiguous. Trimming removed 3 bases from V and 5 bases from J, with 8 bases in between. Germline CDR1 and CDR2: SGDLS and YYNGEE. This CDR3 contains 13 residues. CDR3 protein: CASSATLTGELFF. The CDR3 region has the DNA TGTGCCAGCAGCGCTACACTGACCGGGGAGCTGTTTTTT.

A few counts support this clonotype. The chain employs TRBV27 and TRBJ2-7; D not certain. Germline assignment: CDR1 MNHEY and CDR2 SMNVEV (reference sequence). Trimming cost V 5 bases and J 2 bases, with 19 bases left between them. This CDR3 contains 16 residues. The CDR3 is CASSPSPVLTTYEQYF. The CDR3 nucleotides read TGTGCCAGCAGTCCCTCCCCGGTTTTAACAACCTACGAGCAGTACTTC.

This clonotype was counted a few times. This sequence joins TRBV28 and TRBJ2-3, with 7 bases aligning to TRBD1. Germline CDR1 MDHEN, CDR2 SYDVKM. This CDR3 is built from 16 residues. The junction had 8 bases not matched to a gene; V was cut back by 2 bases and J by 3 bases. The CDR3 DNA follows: TGTGCCAGCAGTTTAGCAGGGGGTAGTCTTACAGATACGCAGTATTTT. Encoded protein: CASSLAGGSLTDTQYF.

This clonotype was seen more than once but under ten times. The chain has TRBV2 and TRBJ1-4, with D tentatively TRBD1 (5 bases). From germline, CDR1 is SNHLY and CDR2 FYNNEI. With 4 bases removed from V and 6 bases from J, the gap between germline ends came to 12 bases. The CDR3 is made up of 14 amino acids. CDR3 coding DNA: TGTGCCAGCAGTGTTGACAGCACCCATGAAAAACTGTTTTTT. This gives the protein CASSVDSTHEKLFF.

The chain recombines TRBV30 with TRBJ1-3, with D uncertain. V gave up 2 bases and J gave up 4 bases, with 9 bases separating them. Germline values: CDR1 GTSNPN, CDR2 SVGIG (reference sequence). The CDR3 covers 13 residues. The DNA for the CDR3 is TGTGCCTGGAGTCAGGAATCGGGAAACACCATATATTTT. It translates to CAWSQESGNTIYF.

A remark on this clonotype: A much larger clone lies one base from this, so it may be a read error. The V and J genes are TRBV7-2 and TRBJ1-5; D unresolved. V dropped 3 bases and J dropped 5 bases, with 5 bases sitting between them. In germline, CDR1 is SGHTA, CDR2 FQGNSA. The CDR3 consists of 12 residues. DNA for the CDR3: TGTGCCAGCAGCTTTAAGGATCAGCCCCAGCATTTT. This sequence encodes CASSFKDQPQHF.

Here the CDR3 DNA reads TGTGCCAGCTCACCACGCCCACCCCCTAACACCGGGGAGCTGTTTTTT. Its translation: CASSPRPPPNTGELFF. J is TRBJ2-2 and V is TRBV18; D gene uncertain. V lost 1 base and J 2 bases, leaving 11 bases between the germline ends. The CDR3 has 16 residues. CDR1 and CDR2 (germline): KGHSH, LQKENI.

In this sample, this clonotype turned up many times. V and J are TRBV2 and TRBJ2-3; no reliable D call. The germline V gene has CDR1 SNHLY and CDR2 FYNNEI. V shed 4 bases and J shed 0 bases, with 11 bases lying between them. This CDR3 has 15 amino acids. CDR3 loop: CASSGPGSSTDTQYF. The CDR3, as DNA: TGTGCCAGCAGTGGGCCGGGTTCGAGCACAGATACGCAGTATTTT.

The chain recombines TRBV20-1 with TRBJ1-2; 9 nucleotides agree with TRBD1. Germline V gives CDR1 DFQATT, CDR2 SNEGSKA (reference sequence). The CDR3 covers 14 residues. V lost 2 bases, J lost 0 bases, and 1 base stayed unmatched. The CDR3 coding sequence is TGCAGTGCTAGAAGACAGGGGGCTAACTATGGCTACACCTTC. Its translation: CSARRQGANYGYTF.

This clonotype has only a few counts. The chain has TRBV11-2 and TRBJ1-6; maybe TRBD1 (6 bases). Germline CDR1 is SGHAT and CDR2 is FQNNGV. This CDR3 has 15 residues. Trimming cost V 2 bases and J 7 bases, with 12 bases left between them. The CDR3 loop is CASSLRGAENSPLHF. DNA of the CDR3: TGTGCCAGCAGCTTACGGGGGGCCGAAAATTCACCCCTCCACTTT.